These 8 T cell receptor beta chains came from one sample sequenced in a study of cytomegalovirus exposure and HLA in healthy donors. Primers: 60 Vbeta forward and 13 Jbeta reverse. Sequencing was performed with immunoSEQ multiplex PCR; in TCRdb, only in-frame clones are kept and a portion is missing. The repertoire consists of 110,000 to 150,000 clones, with around 72% occurring once and the leading ten covering 2% to 2.5%. Sequenced: PBMCs. Every receptor here comes from a man aged 35 to 55 in good health and CMV-seronegative.

The chain joins TRBV5-4 to TRBJ2-1; possible D gene TRBD2, 5 bases. Germline V gene lookup returns CDR1 SGHNT and CDR2 YYREEE (reference sequence). Deletions cut 5 bases from V and 2 bases from J, with 17 bases between. CDR3 length equals 16 residues. The CDR3 region is CASRPRQAGAYNEQFF. The CDR3 coding sequence is TGTGCCAGCAGACCCAGACAAGCCGGGGCCTACAATGAGCAGTTCTTC.

This chain joins TRBV6-5 and TRBJ1-2; tentative D call: TRBD1 (5 bases). The CDR3 has 13 residues. V dropped 6 bases and J dropped 3 bases, with 11 bases sitting between them. Germline V gives CDR1 MNHEY, CDR2 SVGAGI. The chain's CDR3 is CASRPDSDYGYTF. The CDR3 DNA reads as TGTGCCAGCAGACCCGACAGCGACTATGGCTACACCTTC.

The J gene is TRBJ2-2, the V gene TRBV4-1; possibly TRBD1 for D (7 bases). Looked up from germline, CDR1 is MGHRA and CDR2 is YSYEKL. V was shortened by 4 bases and J by 7 bases, with 16 bases between the two germline ends. The CDR3 is 15 amino acids. CDR3 protein: CASSRVQGGNGELFF. In nucleotides, the CDR3 is TGCGCCAGCAGCCGGGTCCAGGGGGGAAACGGGGAGCTGTTTTTT.

The J gene is TRBJ1-1, the V gene TRBV6-1, with D hard to call. Germline-derived CDR1 and CDR2 are MNHNS and SASEGT. The V and J ends lost 8 bases and 0 bases respectively, with 16 bases between them. CDR3 length: 15 residues. In DNA form, the CDR3 reads TGTGCCAGCGAACGAGGCCAATACATGAACACTGAAGCTTTCTTT. It yields the protein CASERGQYMNTEAFF.

This chain uses TRBV5-1 with TRBJ2-2, with a possible D match to TRBD2 (5 bases). In germline, CDR1 is SGHRS, CDR2 YFSETQ. Trimming cost V 0 bases and J 6 bases, with 6 bases left between them. This CDR3 region has 13 residues. The CDR3 nucleotides read TGCGCCAGCAGCTTGGTGGGAGCCGGGGAGCTGTTTTTT. This sequence encodes CASSLVGAGELFF.

The chain has TRBV15 and TRBJ1-3; D might be TRBD1 (5 bases). Looked up from germline, CDR1 is LNHNV and CDR2 is YYDKDF (reference sequence). The CDR3 runs to 15 residues. V dropped 0 bases and J dropped 2 bases, with 8 bases sitting between them. The chain's CDR3 is CATSRDRAPGNTIYF. The CDR3 DNA reads TGTGCCACCAGCAGAGACAGGGCTCCTGGAAACACCATATATTTT. Combining the CDR3 with reference TRBV15 and TRBJ1-3 gives the whole variable domain DAMVIQNPRYQVTQFGKPVTLSCSQTLNHNVMYWYQQKSSQAPKLLFHYYDKDFNNEADTPDNFQSRRPNTSFCFLDIRSPGLGDTAMYLCATSRDRAPGNTIYFGEGSWLTVV.

This chain links TRBV19 with TRBJ2-2; 15 nucleotides agree with TRBD2. Germline CDR1 LNHDA, CDR2 SQIVND (reference sequence). V was clipped by 3 bases and J by 2 bases; unmatched bases: 7. The CDR3 has 19 residues. The CDR3 protein is CASSIIGLAGGDNTGELFF. CDR3 in DNA: TGTGCCAGTAGTATTATCGGACTAGCGGGAGGGGATAACACCGGGGAGCTGTTTTTT.

This clone was seen a handful of times. The rearrangement links TRBV19 to TRBJ2-2; TRBD1 aligns across 11 bases. The ends lost 11 bases at V and 7 bases at J; junction bases unmatched: 9. CDR1 LNHDA and CDR2 SQIVND come from the germline V gene (reference sequence). The CDR3 consists of 14 residues. The CDR3 nucleotides are TGTGCCGTACGGGACAGGGGGATCGTCGGGGAGCTGTTTTTT. It translates to CAVRDRGIVGELFF.